What follows are 16 T cell receptor beta chains derived from one specimen sequenced in a study of shared clonotypes between healthy human individuals. The protocol was immunoSEQ multiplex PCR, while the TCRdb copy is restricted to in-frame clones and leaves out a portion. The data hold 2 million to 3 million clones, with 93% observed a single time. The sample comprised naive CD4+ T cells from PBMCs. The subset is: CD45RA+ positively selected. These receptors were taken from a man aged 18 to 30 in good health. Some clones in this sample may be carry-over from other donors' samples.

The sample holds one count of this clone. This rearrangement joins TRBV30 to TRBJ2-3, with D uncertain. V gave up 0 bases and J gave up 3 bases, with 10 bases separating them. Per the germline V gene, CDR1 is GTSNPN and CDR2 is SVGIG (reference sequence). The CDR3 extends over 14 amino acids. Here the CDR3 reads CAWSVQVQTDTQYF. The DNA of the CDR3 is TGTGCCTGGAGTGTCCAGGTTCAGACAGATACGCAGTATTTT.

This clone was seen more than once but under ten times. The genes are TRBV7-3 and TRBJ2-2; no firm D call. Germline V CDR1 and CDR2: SGHTA, FQGTGA. The CDR3 is 13 residues long. With 3 bases removed from V and 0 bases from J, the gap between germline ends came to 2 bases. CDR3 sequence: CASSFANTGELFF. The CDR3 nucleotides read TGTGCCAGCAGCTTCGCGAACACCGGGGAGCTGTTTTTT.

Turning to this clone: This sample includes further DNA sequences coding for the same CDR3. The gene calls are TRBV7-9 and TRBJ1-2; D gene ambiguous. Germline CDR1 is SEHNR and CDR2 is FQNEAQ (reference sequence). CDR3 length: 14 residues. Trimming took off 2 bases at V and 1 base at J, with 8 bases between the two ends. The CDR3 DNA is TGTGCCAGCAGCTTATCCGGCAATAACTATGGCTACACCTTC. It codes for CASSLSGNNYGYTF.

The genes are TRBV10-3 and TRBJ2-1; tentatively, D is TRBD1 (5 bases). Trimming took 2 bases from V and 0 from J, leaving 20 bases between them. Germline CDR1 ENHRY, CDR2 SYGVKD. The CDR3 sequence is 19 residues long. CDR3: CAISEPQGALRSSYNEQFF. For the CDR3, the DNA is TGTGCCATCAGTGAGCCACAAGGGGCGCTTAGGAGCTCCTACAATGAGCAGTTCTTC.

This clone was found once. The V and J genes are TRBV4-1 and TRBJ1-1; D is perhaps TRBD1 (5 bases). The CDR3 extends over 14 amino acids. V was trimmed by 6 bases and J by 4 bases, leaving 15 bases between them. Germline V gene data show CDR1 as MGHRA and CDR2 as YSYEKL. Here the CDR3 DNA reads TGCGCCAGCAGGGTGAGGGCGGGGGGCACTGAAGCTTTCTTT. Encoded protein: CASRVRAGGTEAFF.

This clone has only one observation. The CDR3 DNA sequence: TGTGCCAGCAGCCAATTGGGATCTCTCACGGCCGGGGAGCTGTTTTTT. It is translated as CASSQLGSLTAGELFF. The chain carries TRBV4-2 and TRBJ2-2; D is undetermined. Trimming cost V 2 bases and J 6 bases, with 16 bases left between them. From germline, CDR1 is LGHNA and CDR2 YNFKEQ. The CDR3 has 16 amino acids.

The chain links TRBV28 to TRBJ2-3; TRBD1 might be the D (6 bases). Trimming removed 6 bases at V and 1 base at J, with 23 bases between. The CDR3 is 18 amino acids. The germline V gene encodes CDR1 MDHEN and CDR2 SYDVKM. CDR3 sequence reads: CASSLTYLQGSGTDTQYF. CDR3 coding DNA: TGTGCCAGCAGCCTAACCTACTTACAGGGTTCCGGCACAGATACGCAGTATTTT.

This chain uses TRBV4-1 with TRBJ2-5; TRBD2 matches 9 bases. This CDR3 has 17 amino acids. Trimming cost V 2 bases and J 4 bases; bases outside gene matches: 11. Germline assignment: CDR1 MGHRA and CDR2 YSYEKL. The CDR3 DNA reads as TGCGCCAGCAGCCAATTCGTTCCTAGCGGGAAGGGAGAGACCCAGTACTTC. It specifies CASSQFVPSGKGETQYF.

The chain uses TRBV4-1 and TRBJ1-2; tentatively, D is TRBD1 (5 bases). The CDR3 totals 18 residues. Trimming removed 0 bases from V and 2 bases from J, with 19 bases in between. The germline gives CDR1 MGHRA, CDR2 YSYEKL. CDR3 sequence reads: CASSQDLGRTPTNYGYTF. The CDR3 region has the DNA TGCGCCAGCAGCCAAGATTTGGGTAGGACACCGACAAACTATGGCTACACCTTC.

A word on this clone: The sample holds other DNA sequences that translate to the same CDR3. This rearrangement joins TRBV9 to TRBJ2-7; D gene ambiguous. Germline V gene lookup returns CDR1 SGDLS and CDR2 YYNGEE. V lost 0 bases to trimming and J lost 3 bases, with 7 bases between them. This CDR3 is built from 13 residues. The CDR3 protein is CASSVAGSYEQYF. CDR3 DNA sequence: TGTGCCAGCAGCGTAGCGGGCAGCTACGAGCAGTACTTC.

This rearrangement joins TRBV28 to TRBJ2-3; possibly TRBD2 for D (6 bases). V was cut by 8 bases and J by 7 bases, with 16 bases left in between. The CDR3 contains 13 residues. Per germline, CDR1 MDHEN and CDR2 SYDVKM. The DNA for the CDR3 is TGTGCCAGCGGCCGGGAGTGGGTAAATACGCAGTATTTT. It encodes CASGREWVNTQYF.

The chain employs TRBV15 and TRBJ1-3; D is unresolved. CDR3 size: 14 residues. Per the germline V gene, CDR1 is LNHNV and CDR2 is YYDKDF (reference sequence). Trimming took 0 bases from V and 0 from J, leaving 3 bases between them. The CDR3 loop reads CATSREYSGNTIYF. Here the CDR3 DNA reads TGTGCCACCAGCAGAGAATACTCTGGAAACACCATATATTTT.

CDR3 protein: CASYDAGFLVYTF. In DNA form, the CDR3 reads TGTGCCAGCTATGACGCGGGGTTCCTTGTCTACACCTTC. The chain is built from TRBV28 and TRBJ1-2; D not resolved. Trimming took off 8 bases at V and 10 bases at J, with 20 bases between the two ends. This CDR3 region has 13 residues. CDR1 is MDHEN and CDR2 is SYDVKM in the germline V gene.

The chain is built from TRBV7-3 and TRBJ2-3, with TRBD2 matching 11 bases. V dropped 5 bases and J dropped 0; count of bases not matched to a gene: 7. This CDR3 is 17 amino acids long. Germline V gene sequence: CDR1 SGHTA, CDR2 FQGTGA. The CDR3 DNA sequence: TGTGCCAGCAGCCAAGCCAGGACTAGCGGGAGCACAGATACGCAGTATTTT. Protein: CASSQARTSGSTDTQYF.

Turning to this clone: Other DNA sequences in this specimen translate into the identical CDR3. This chain links TRBV5-1 with TRBJ2-7, with TRBD1 matching over 8 bases. The V gene end was trimmed by 0 bases and the J gene end by 4 bases; junction bases not matched to a gene: 3. CDR1 and CDR2 from the germline V gene are SGHRS and YFSETQ. This CDR3 spans 14 amino acids. The DNA of the CDR3 is TGCGCCAGCAGCTTGGGGACAGGGCGGTACGAGCAGTACTTC. Its translation: CASSLGTGRYEQYF.

V usage is TRBV19 and J usage is TRBJ1-1; no definite D call. Germline-derived CDR1 and CDR2 are LNHDA and SQIVND (reference sequence). CDR3 size: 15 residues. Between the trimmed V and J ends, which lost 2 bases and 0 bases, there was a span of 10 bases. The CDR3 coding sequence is TGTGCCAGTAGTATATTTCCGGGTTTGAACACTGAAGCTTTCTTT. This encodes CASSIFPGLNTEAFF.